The sequence of this T cell receptor (beta chain) was determined in a study of cytomegalovirus exposure and HLA in healthy donors. At the level of the study: Early on, a data release was issued that held roughly 80 million unique TCRs from HLA-typed donors. Study-level findings and limits: A later analysis found that most CMV-associated TCR beta chains appeared HLA-restricted.

V dropped 7 bases and J dropped 5; count of bases not matched to a gene: 12. The CDR3 consists of 15 residues. Germline V gives CDR1 SEHNR, CDR2 FQNEAQ (reference sequence). It was with 60 Vbeta and 13 Jbeta primers that the PCR ran. Profiled with immunoSEQ multiplex PCR; TCRdb holds only in-frame clones, not every one. The sample lists about 120,000 clones; over 70% were seen once. With regard to this clone: Its antigen is not identified.

The TCR sequence derives from a woman between 18 and 29 years old in good health and CMV-seronegative. The sequencing input was PBMCs. The chain uses TRBV7-9 and TRBJ2-3, with TRBD2 matching 7 bases. CDR3 coding DNA: TGTGCCAGCAATCCTTTCGCGGGAGCGCGAGATACGCAGTATTTT. Translation: CASNPFAGARDTQYF.